The sequence of this T cell receptor (beta chain) was determined in a study of shared clonotypes between healthy human individuals. General observations from the study: It was the few donors that limited the genetic and exposure-history diversity represented. Expectations were that clonotype sharing among donors would be affected by sequencing depth. Shared across a few donors were around 5% of the naive CD4 clonotypes.

About this clone itself: Antigen: not known. Additional DNA sequences in this sample encode the identical CDR3.

V lost 2 bases, J lost 0 bases, and 0 bases stayed unmatched. Germline V gives CDR1 SGHRS, CDR2 YFSETQ. This CDR3 has 14 residues. The table came from immunoSEQ multiplex PCR; TCRdb's copy has only in-frame clones and leaves some out. In the table there are 800,000 to 1,200,000 clones, around three quarters of which are singletons. Sequences were obtained from memory CD4+ T cells from PBMCs. Subset meaning: CD45RA-negative fraction. The chain joins TRBV5-1 to TRBJ2-3; 7 bases match TRBD2. This receptor was taken from a man between 18 and 35 years old in good health. Some clones in this sample may be carry-over from other donors' samples. This CDR3 reads CASSLAGSTDTQYF. The CDR3, as DNA: TGCGCCAGCAGCTTAGCGGGGAGCACAGATACGCAGTATTTT.